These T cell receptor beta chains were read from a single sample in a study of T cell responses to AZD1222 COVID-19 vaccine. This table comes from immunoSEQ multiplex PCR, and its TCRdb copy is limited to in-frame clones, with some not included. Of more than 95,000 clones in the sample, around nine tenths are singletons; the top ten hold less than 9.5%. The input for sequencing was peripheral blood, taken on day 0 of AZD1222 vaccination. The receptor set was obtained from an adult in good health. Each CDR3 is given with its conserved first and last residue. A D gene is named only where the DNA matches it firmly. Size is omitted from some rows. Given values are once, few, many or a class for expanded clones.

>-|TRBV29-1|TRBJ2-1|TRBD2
CSAPTSGVYNEQFF
TGCAGCGCCCCAACTAGCGGGGTCTACAATGAGCAGTTCTTC
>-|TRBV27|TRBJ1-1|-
CASSLRAGLTEAFF
TGTGCCAGCAGTTTAAGGGCAGGGCTGACTGAAGCTTTCTTT
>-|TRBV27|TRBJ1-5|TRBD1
CASRRQGGNQPQHF
TGTGCCAGCCGTCGACAGGGGGGCAATCAGCCCCAGCATTTT
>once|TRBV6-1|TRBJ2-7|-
CASSDGGTDSYEQYF
TGTGCCAGCAGTGATGGAGGGACAGATTCCTACGAGCAGTACTTC
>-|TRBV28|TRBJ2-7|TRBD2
CASRGGADYEQYF
TGTGCCAGCAGGGGAGGGGCAGACTACGAGCAGTACTTC
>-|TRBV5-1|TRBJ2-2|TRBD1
CASSAAASGGADTGELFF
TGCGCCAGCAGCGCCGCTGCCTCAGGGGGCGCGGACACCGGGGAGCTGTTTTTT
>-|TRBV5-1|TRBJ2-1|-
CASRTAVSTDEQFF
TGCGCCAGCAGGACCGCGGTGAGCACGGATGAGCAGTTCTTC
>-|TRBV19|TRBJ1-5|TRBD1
CASSSGTGESQPQHF
TGTGCCAGTAGTAGTGGGACAGGGGAAAGTCAGCCCCAGCATTTT
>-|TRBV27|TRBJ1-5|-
CASSFIDSNQPQHF
TGTGCCAGCAGTTTTATTGATAGCAATCAGCCCCAGCATTTT
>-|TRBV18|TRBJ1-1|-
CASSPNSGHGMNTEAFF
TGTGCCAGCTCACCCAACTCGGGACACGGCATGAACACTGAAGCTTTCTTT
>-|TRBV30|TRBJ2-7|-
CAWRQGWSYEQYF
TGTGCCTGGAGGCAGGGGTGGTCCTACGAGCAGTACTTC
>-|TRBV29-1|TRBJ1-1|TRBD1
CSVETGAGTEAFF
TGCAGCGTCGAAACAGGGGCGGGCACTGAAGCTTTCTTT
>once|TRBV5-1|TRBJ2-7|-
CASSLVGDGSYEQYF
TGCGCCAGCAGCTTGGTCGGGGACGGCTCCTACGAGCAGTACTTC